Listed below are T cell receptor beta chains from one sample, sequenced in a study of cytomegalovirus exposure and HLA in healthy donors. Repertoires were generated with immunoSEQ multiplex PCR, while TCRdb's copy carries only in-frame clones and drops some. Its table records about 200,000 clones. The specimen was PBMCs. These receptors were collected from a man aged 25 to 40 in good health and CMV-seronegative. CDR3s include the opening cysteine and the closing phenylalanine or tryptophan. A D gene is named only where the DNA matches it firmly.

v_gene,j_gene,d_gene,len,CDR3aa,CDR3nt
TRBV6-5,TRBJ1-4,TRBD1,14,CASRQDRGNEKLFF,TGTGCCAGCAGACAAGACAGGGGAAATGAAAAACTGTTTTTT
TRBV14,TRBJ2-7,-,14,CASSPFGSSYEQYF,TGTGCCAGCAGCCCCTTCGGGAGCTCCTACGAGCAGTACTTC
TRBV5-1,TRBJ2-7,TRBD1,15,CASSRNTGGIYEQYF,TGCGCCAGCAGCCGTAACACAGGGGGGATCTACGAGCAGTACTTC
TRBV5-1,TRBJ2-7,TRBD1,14,CASSQGTGPYEQYF,TGCGCCAGCAGCCAAGGGACAGGGCCCTACGAGCAGTACTTC
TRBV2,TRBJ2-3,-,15,CASSEWYRGTDTQYF,TGTGCCAGCAGTGAATGGTACAGGGGCACAGATACGCAGTATTTT
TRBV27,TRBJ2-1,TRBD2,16,CASSWRTSGVYNEQFF,TGTGCCAGCAGTTGGCGGACTAGCGGGGTCTACAATGAGCAGTTCTTC
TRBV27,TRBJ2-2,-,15,CASTPGTYSTGELFF,TGTGCCAGCACTCCTGGGACTTACTCCACCGGGGAGCTGTTTTTT
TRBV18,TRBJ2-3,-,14,CASSPRGSTDTQYF,TGTGCCAGCTCACCTCGGGGGTCCACAGATACGCAGTATTTT
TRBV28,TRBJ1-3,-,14,CASSLYRSGNTIYF,TGTGCCAGCAGTCTTTATCGCTCTGGAAACACCATATATTTT
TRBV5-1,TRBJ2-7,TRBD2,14,CASSQTSGYYEQYF,TGCGCCAGCAGCCAGACTAGCGGTTACTACGAGCAGTACTTC
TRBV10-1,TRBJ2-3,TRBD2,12,CASSFGLATQYF,TGCGCCAGCAGTTTCGGACTAGCAACGCAGTATTTT
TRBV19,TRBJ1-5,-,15,CASSIGHTSNQPQHF,TGTGCCAGTAGTATAGGTCACACTAGCAATCAGCCCCAGCATTTT
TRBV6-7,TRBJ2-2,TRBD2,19,CASSYTPSGPMANTGELFF,TGTGCCAGCAGTTACACCCCTAGCGGGCCGATGGCGAACACCGGGGAGCTGTTTTTT
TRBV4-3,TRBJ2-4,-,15,CASSQDPGTKNIQYF,TGCGCCAGCAGCCAAGATCCCGGGACTAAAAACATTCAGTACTTC
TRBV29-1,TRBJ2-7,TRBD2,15,CSVGGLAGGPVEQYF,TGCAGCGTTGGAGGACTAGCGGGAGGGCCCGTCGAGCAGTACTTC
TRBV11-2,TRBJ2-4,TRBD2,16,CASSFSGRAGGNIQYF,TGTGCCAGCAGCTTTAGCGGGAGGGCCGGGGGAAACATTCAGTACTTC
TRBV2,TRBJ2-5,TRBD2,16,CASSDGLAGGPETQYF,TGTGCCAGCAGTGACGGACTAGCGGGGGGGCCGGAGACCCAGTACTTC
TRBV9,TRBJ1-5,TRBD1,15,CASSVSGQGNQPQHF,TGTGCCAGCAGCGTATCCGGACAGGGCAATCAGCCCCAGCATTTT
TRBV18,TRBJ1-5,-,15,CASSPSRTLDQPQHF,TGTGCCAGCTCACCATCACGAACCCTAGATCAGCCCCAGCATTTT
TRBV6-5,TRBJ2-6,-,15,CASTTDSSGANVLTF,TGTGCCAGCACGACAGATTCTTCTGGGGCCAACGTCCTGACTTTC
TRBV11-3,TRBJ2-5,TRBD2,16,CASSLGSVSGKETQYF,TGTGCCAGCAGCTTAGGCAGCGTTAGCGGGAAAGAGACCCAGTACTTC
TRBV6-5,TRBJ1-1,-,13,CASSYSSTGEAFF,TGTGCCAGCAGTTACTCGAGTACAGGGGAAGCTTTCTTT
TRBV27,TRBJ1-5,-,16,CASSLSTGGRDQPQHF,TGTGCCAGCAGTTTATCAACTGGGGGGAGAGATCAGCCCCAGCATTTT
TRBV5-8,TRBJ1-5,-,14,CASSAGGGNQPQHF,TGTGCCAGCAGTGCGGGGGGGGGCAATCAGCCCCAGCATTTT
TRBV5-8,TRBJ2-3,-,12,CASSPWGEAQYF,TGTGCCAGCAGCCCGTGGGGGGAAGCGCAGTATTTT
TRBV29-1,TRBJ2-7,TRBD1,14,CSGSRTGAPYEQYF,TGCAGCGGATCTAGGACAGGGGCGCCCTACGAGCAGTACTTC
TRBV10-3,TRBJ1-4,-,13,CASQMEGNEKLFF,TGTGCCTCCCAAATGGAGGGGAATGAAAAACTGTTTTTT
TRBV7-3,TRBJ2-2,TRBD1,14,CASSGQGWTGELFF,TGTGCCAGCAGCGGACAGGGTTGGACCGGGGAGCTGTTTTTT
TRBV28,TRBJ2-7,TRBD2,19,CASSLWVGGTGGDRYEQYF,TGTGCCAGCAGTTTATGGGTCGGTGGTACGGGGGGTGACCGCTACGAGCAGTACTTC